In its sample, the clone carrying this T cell receptor (beta chain) ranks as medium-sized. Its antigen is unidentified. The data belong to a study of OX40 agonist ivuxolimab in advanced cancers. Study context: Age averaged about 66 years (range about 20 to 80), and roughly 80% were male. General observations from the study: Partial responders at 0.1-3.0 mg/kg showed near-lowest clonal expansion. Expanded clones belonging to CD8+ T cells outnumbered, on average, those of CD4+. Which antigen the expanded peripheral T cells recognized is unknown.

CDR1 SQVTM and CDR2 ANQGSEA come from the germline V gene. This CDR3 spans 15 amino acids. With 7 bases removed from V and 1 base from J, the gap between germline ends came to 19 bases. The method was immunoSEQ multiplex PCR; TCRdb's version includes in-frame clones alone and lacks a portion of them. The sample includes some 10,000 clones, about three quarters of them seen just once. This sequence was found in an adult with an advanced solid tumor such as melanoma, head and neck, liver or kidney cancer. The rearrangement links TRBV29-1 to TRBJ1-1; D is possibly TRBD1 (6 bases). This specimen was CD4+ or CD8+ T cells sorted from blood, taken in a trial of the OX40 agonist ivuxolimab. CDR3 sequence reads: CSAEAQGPSNTEAFF. The CDR3 bases are TGCAGCGCCGAGGCCCAGGGGCCCTCGAACACTGAAGCTTTCTTT.